This T cell receptor beta chain was captured by sequencing in a study of CD8+CD57+ T cells in acquired aplastic anemia. On the study more broadly: An average of 3.2 ug of DNA was obtained from sorted CD4+ and CD8+ cells.

Whole-study findings and limits: Patients had roughly 31 CD8+ CDR3 sequences in common with controls (the shared set). Controls and patients did not differ significantly in CD8+ Simpson's diversity.

This clonotype was detected many times. Its antigen remains unknown. Trimming took 6 bases from V and 2 from J; bases not matched to a gene: 3. The CDR3 is 14 residues long. Germline CDR1 is LNHDA and CDR2 is SQIVND (reference sequence). CDR3 and TCR beta VDJ profiling relied on a genomic DNA template. TCRdb reanalysed the reads using MiXCR and keeps one entry per CDR3 protein. The data hold 250,000 to 300,000 distinct CDR3 sequences, with roughly half observed a single time. The chain is built from TRBV19 and TRBJ1-4; 7 bases are shared with TRBD1. The material sequenced was sorted CD4+, CD8+, or CD8+CD57+ T cells (not recorded which) from PBMCs. This clonotype originated in a human donor with severe aplastic anemia or a healthy control (not recorded which). CDR3 coding DNA: TGTGCCAGTAGCCCGACAGGGACTAATGAAAAACTGTTTTTT. Its translation: CASSPTGTNEKLFF.